This passage covers 25 T cell receptor beta chains from one sample sequenced in a study of blood T cell repertoires in COVID-19. TCRdb's table, derived via immunoSEQ multiplex PCR, lists solely in-frame clones and lacks some. The sample has fewer than 70,000 clones, about 80% seen once. The specimen sequenced was peripheral blood. The receptors here all came from a man between 25 and 39 years old with COVID-19, enrolled during active disease.

The J gene is TRBJ2-2, the V gene TRBV5-1; 14 bases align to TRBD2. Losses at the gene ends were 3 bases for V and 2 bases for J; bases not matched to a gene: 9. This CDR3 contains 19 residues. Per the germline V gene, CDR1 is SGHRS and CDR2 is YFSETQ. The CDR3 region is CASSSYLGLAGANTGELFF. DNA of the CDR3: TGCGCCAGCAGCTCCTACCTGGGACTAGCGGGGGCCAACACCGGGGAGCTGTTTTTT.

This chain connects TRBV4-1 to TRBJ1-1; D possibly corresponds to TRBD1 (5 bases). Germline CDR1 MGHRA, CDR2 YSYEKL. Between the trimmed V and J ends, which lost 4 bases and 1 base, there was a span of 13 bases. This CDR3 is 15 amino acids long. CDR3 in DNA: TGCGCCAGCAGCCTACACGGACACTCGAACACTGAAGCTTTCTTT. Its protein product is CASSLHGHSNTEAFF.

The rearrangement links TRBV28 to TRBJ1-4, with 7 bases identical to TRBD1. The CDR3 consists of 18 residues. J gave up 7 bases and V 5 bases, and 19 bases lay outside the gene matches. CDR1 and CDR2 from the germline V gene are MDHEN and SYDVKM. CDR3: CASSPGTAEWLGTEKLFF. The CDR3 DNA reads TGTGCCAGCAGTCCCGGGACAGCAGAGTGGCTCGGTACTGAAAAACTGTTTTTT.

J is TRBJ1-2 and V is TRBV7-8, with TRBD1 matching over 8 bases. CDR1 and CDR2 (germline): SGHVS, FQNEAQ. This CDR3 comprises 16 residues. The junction had 12 bases not matched to a gene; V was cut back by 5 bases and J by 4 bases. In nucleotides, the CDR3 is TGTGCCAGCAGCCCTATACAGGGGGTCAATGGCTATGGCTACACCTTC. Residues: CASSPIQGVNGYGYTF.

The rearrangement links TRBV19 to TRBJ2-3; 7 bases align to TRBD2. This CDR3 contains 14 residues. Germline values: CDR1 LNHDA, CDR2 SQIVND (reference sequence). The V and J ends lost 7 bases and 2 bases, in that order; junction bases with no gene match: 6. The CDR3 is CASKTSINTDTQYF. The DNA for the CDR3 is TGTGCCAGTAAGACTAGCATTAACACAGATACGCAGTATTTT. Variable domain in full (rest from reference TRBV19 and TRBJ2-3): DGGITQSPKYLFRKEGQNVTLSCEQNLNHDAMYWYRQDPGQGLRLIYYSQIVNDFQKGDIAEGYSVSREKKESFPLTVTSAQKNPTAFYLCASKTSINTDTQYFGPGTRLTVL.

The chain carries TRBV20-1 and TRBJ2-3; D perhaps matches TRBD1 (5 bases). CDR3 size: 11 residues. V dropped 7 bases and J dropped 5 bases, with 10 bases sitting between them. Germline V gives CDR1 DFQATT, CDR2 SNEGSKA (reference sequence). The CDR3 protein is CSVLGQDTQYF. CDR3 coding DNA: TGCAGTGTTTTGGGGCAAGATACGCAGTATTTT.

This rearrangement joins TRBV13 to TRBJ2-1; 7 bases are a match to TRBD1. The germline V gene encodes CDR1 PRHDT and CDR2 FYEKMQ (reference sequence). J gave up 7 bases and V 5 bases, and 11 bases lay outside the gene matches. This CDR3 comprises 15 residues. This CDR3 reads CASSPRGQRQNEQFF. The CDR3 bases are TGTGCCAGCAGCCCGAGGGGACAGCGACAAAATGAGCAGTTCTTC. Using reference TRBV13 and TRBJ2-1 for the parts outside the CDR3, the full variable domain is AAGVIQSPRHLIKEKRETATLKCYPIPRHDTVYWYQQGPGQDPQFLISFYEKMQSDKGSIPDRFSAQQFSDYHSELNMSSLELGDSALYFCASSPRGQRQNEQFFGPGTRLTVL.

CDR3 nucleotide sequence: TGTGCCAGCAGTTACCCGGTAGAGGGAGACAATGAGCAGTTCTTC. This gives the protein CASSYPVEGDNEQFF. V is TRBV6-7 and J is TRBJ2-1, with a possible D match to TRBD2 (5 bases). TRBV6-7 qualifies as an ORF whose function is uncertain. This CDR3 contains 15 residues. Trimming took off 2 bases at V and 5 bases at J, with 13 bases between the two ends.

The chain uses TRBV6-1 and TRBJ1-2; possible D gene TRBD1, 5 bases. From germline, CDR1 is MNHNS and CDR2 SASEGT. This CDR3 has 15 residues. The V gene lost 0 bases and the J gene lost 0 bases, with 8 bases spanning the gap. DNA for the CDR3: TGTGCCAGCAGTGAAGCGCCGACAGCTAACTATGGCTACACCTTC. The encoded protein is CASSEAPTANYGYTF.

This chain joins TRBV11-2 and TRBJ2-7; D unclear. Germline V gene sequence: CDR1 SGHAT, CDR2 FQNNGV. CDR3 length equals 12 residues. Trimming stripped 0 bases from V and 5 bases from J, with 5 bases between. The CDR3: CASSLDRNEQYF. Written as DNA, the CDR3 is TGTGCCAGCAGCTTAGACAGAAACGAGCAGTACTTC.

V gene TRBV29-1 combines with J gene TRBJ2-3, with 12 positions matching TRBD2. From germline, CDR1 is SQVTM and CDR2 ANQGSEA. Losses at the gene ends were 3 bases for V and 1 base for J; bases not matched to a gene: 8. The CDR3 covers 17 residues. CDR3 in DNA: TGCAGCGTTGATCTAGCGGGGGGGAGGTTGGGCACAGATACGCAGTATTTT. Translated: CSVDLAGGRLGTDTQYF.

This chain uses TRBV7-2 with TRBJ2-5; D possibly corresponds to TRBD1 (5 bases). This CDR3 is built from 14 residues. In germline, CDR1 is SGHTA, CDR2 FQGNSA. Trimming took 1 base from V and 5 from J, leaving 11 bases between them. The CDR3 nucleotides are TGTGCCAGCAGCTTAGTAGGGTCAGGGGAGACCCAGTACTTC. Translated, it gives CASSLVGSGETQYF.

This clone was seen a handful of times. The chain has TRBV29-1 and TRBJ2-7; 8 bases align to TRBD2. Germline CDR1 SQVTM, CDR2 ANQGSEA. J was trimmed by 3 bases and V by 7 bases; bases with no gene match: 5. The CDR3 is 12 residues long. In DNA, the CDR3 is TGCAGCGCCTCCGGGAGGGGCTACGAGCAGTACTTC. The encoded protein is CSASGRGYEQYF.

This clone was found once. The V gene is TRBV6-1, the J gene TRBJ2-5; D may be TRBD2 (6 bases). This CDR3 is built from 17 residues. Germline-derived CDR1 and CDR2 are MNHNS and SASEGT. V was trimmed by 4 bases and J by 1 base, leaving 19 bases between them. CDR3 protein: CASSGGEARWPQETQYF. The CDR3 DNA reads TGTGCCAGCAGTGGAGGGGAGGCCCGATGGCCCCAAGAGACCCAGTACTTC.

The rearrangement uses TRBV20-1 and TRBJ2-7, with 9 bases matching TRBD2. The CDR3 has 14 amino acids. The germline V gene encodes CDR1 DFQATT and CDR2 SNEGSKA (reference sequence). The junction had 9 bases not matched to a gene; V was cut back by 3 bases and J by 6 bases. The CDR3 is CSASGPAGGSEQYF. The CDR3 DNA reads as TGCAGTGCTAGTGGGCCAGCGGGAGGCTCCGAGCAGTACTTC.

The chain uses TRBV6-1 and TRBJ2-3; possible D gene TRBD1, 6 bases. V lost 4 bases and J lost 1, with 18 bases in between. Looked up from germline, CDR1 is MNHNS and CDR2 is SASEGT. This CDR3 is 17 amino acids long. The CDR3 DNA is TGTGCCAGCAGTGCAACTCCAGGGGAAGAAGGCACAGATACGCAGTATTTT. It specifies CASSATPGEEGTDTQYF.

The V gene is TRBV19, the J gene TRBJ2-7, with 8 bases matching TRBD1. The germline V gene encodes CDR1 LNHDA and CDR2 SQIVND (reference sequence). The CDR3 sequence is 14 residues long. V gave up 3 bases and J gave up 2 bases; unmatched junction bases: 3. The CDR3: CASSIGTGAYEQYF. The CDR3 DNA reads TGTGCCAGTAGTATCGGGACAGGAGCCTACGAGCAGTACTTC.

The chain carries TRBV6-6 and TRBJ2-1; 8 nucleotides align to TRBD2. The CDR3 has 15 amino acids. CDR1 and CDR2 from the germline V gene are MNHNY and SVGAGI (reference sequence). The J segment lost 0 bases and the V segment lost 7 bases, leaving 5 bases of the junction unmatched. The CDR3 reads CASNIGGDSYNEQFF. The CDR3 DNA reads as TGTGCCAGCAACATCGGGGGGGACTCCTACAATGAGCAGTTCTTC.

This clone showed up just once. The chain has TRBV7-9 and TRBJ1-1, with D possibly matching TRBD1 (5 bases). CDR1 is SEHNR, CDR2 FQNEAQ, per germline (reference sequence). V dropped 4 bases and J dropped 1 base, with 7 bases sitting between them. The CDR3 consists of 13 residues. The CDR3 DNA reads as TGTGCCAGCAGCTCCGGACAGAACACTGAAGCTTTCTTT. It encodes CASSSGQNTEAFF. Drawing the rest from reference TRBV7-9 and TRBJ1-1, the complete variable domain is DTGVSQNPRHKITKRGQNVTFRCDPISEHNRLYWYRQTLGQGPEFLTYFQNEAQLEKSRLLSDRFSAERPKGSFSTLEIQRTEQGDSAMYLCASSSGQNTEAFFGQGTRLTVV.

The chain carries TRBV27 and TRBJ1-6; D gene unclear. Germline V gene data show CDR1 as MNHEY and CDR2 as SMNVEV (reference sequence). Trimming took 4 bases from V and 11 from J, leaving 9 bases between them. There are 12 residues in the CDR3. CDR3 sequence (DNA): TGTGCCAGCAGTTCGGGTGGAACACCCCTCCACTTT. It is translated as CASSSGGTPLHF.

The chain recombines TRBV25-1 with TRBJ1-2, with 7 bases lining up with TRBD1. V shed 1 base, J shed 4 bases, and the junction held 9 bases outside the gene matches. Per germline, CDR1 MGHDK and CDR2 SYGVNS. The CDR3 contains 16 residues. Here the CDR3 DNA reads TGTGCCAGCAGTGAATCCTCCGGGACAGCGTCCTATGGCTACACCTTC. Encoded protein: CASSESSGTASYGYTF.

The V call is TRBV30, the J call TRBJ2-5; D not certain. V was shortened by 3 bases and J by 5 bases, with 13 bases between the two germline ends. Germline CDR1 reads GTSNPN; CDR2 reads SVGIG (reference sequence). This CDR3 is built from 13 residues. CDR3 DNA sequence: TGTGCCTGGAGACTGTCGGAGACCGAGACCCAGTACTTC. Translating it yields CAWRLSETETQYF.

On this clone: At one end the junction does not follow the germline gene, possibly because of a read error. CDR3 in DNA: TGTGCCGGCAGCCGACCCCCGGGCAATGAGCAGTTCTTC. Protein product: CAGSRPPGNEQFF. J is TRBJ2-1 and V is TRBV7-3; no clear D. Germline V gene lookup returns CDR1 SGHTA and CDR2 FQGTGA. The CDR3 runs 13 residues.

The genes are TRBV5-1 and TRBJ2-5, with TRBD1 as a possible D gene (6 bases). The CDR3 length is 14 residues. CDR1 is SGHRS, CDR2 YFSETQ, per germline. The V gene lost 0 bases and the J gene lost 2 bases, with 8 bases spanning the gap. The CDR3 sequence is CASSLGGPQETQYF. The CDR3 region has the DNA TGCGCCAGCAGCTTGGGGGGGCCTCAAGAGACCCAGTACTTC.

Concerning this clone: The sample carries other DNA sequences with the same CDR3. The gene calls are TRBV19 and TRBJ1-2; D is ambiguous. Germline CDR1 is LNHDA and CDR2 is SQIVND (reference sequence). The CDR3 has 14 amino acids. The V end was cut by 3 bases, the J end by 2 bases, with 10 bases between. The CDR3 here is CASSISRGNYGYTF. In DNA, the CDR3 is TGTGCCAGTAGTATTTCTAGAGGGAACTATGGCTACACCTTC.